These T cell receptor beta chains were read from a single sample in a study of T-cell reconstitution after alpha-beta-depleted transplantation in children. TCRdb used MiXCR to reprocess the PCR reads, holding one entry per CDR3 protein. This sample carries approximately 350,000 distinct CDR3 sequences, 15% to 20% of them seen once, and the ten largest clones take around 38%. The sequencing used PBMCs, mostly from graft donor cells, collected 360 days after TCRalphabeta/CD19-depleted stem cell transplant. The receptors shown here come from a male patient aged 2 to 9 who had a stem cell transplant for acute lymphoblastic leukemia, so the T cells may come from the graft donor. CDR3s include the opening cysteine and the closing phenylalanine or tryptophan. Size is stated for part of the rows, as once, few or many counts, or as a class when the clone is expanded.

j_gene: TRBJ2-5
v_gene: TRBV29-1
abundance: few
CDR3aa: CSVGGQETQYF

j_gene: TRBJ2-3
v_gene: TRBV9
abundance: few
CDR3aa: CASSPRVGVSTDTQYF

j_gene: TRBJ2-7
v_gene: TRBV7-9
abundance: NA
CDR3aa: CASSLEAGKSSYEQYF

j_gene: TRBJ2-7
v_gene: TRBV3-1
abundance: few
CDR3aa: CASTWDSYEQYF

j_gene: TRBJ2-7
v_gene: TRBV4-1
abundance: few
CDR3aa: CASSHVGWRLGEQYF

j_gene: TRBJ2-7
v_gene: TRBV29-1
abundance: few
CDR3aa: CSVEEWGLGDYEQYF

j_gene: TRBJ2-1
v_gene: TRBV5-1
abundance: NA
CDR3aa: CASSLKGRVYNEQFF

j_gene: TRBJ1-4
v_gene: TRBV29-1
abundance: few
CDR3aa: CGVVAEKLFF

j_gene: TRBJ1-4
v_gene: TRBV18
abundance: NA
CDR3aa: CASSPLLEFGEKLFF

j_gene: TRBJ2-5
v_gene: TRBV6-2/TRBV6-3
abundance: few
CDR3aa: CARAGLVQETQYF

j_gene: TRBJ2-2
v_gene: TRBV29-1
abundance: few
CDR3aa: CSVEDRPGQGSPGELFF

j_gene: TRBJ1-6
v_gene: TRBV7-2
abundance: NA
CDR3aa: CASSLDAAGWNSPLHF

j_gene: TRBJ2-5
v_gene: TRBV5-6
abundance: few
CDR3aa: CASSLSFPKRETQYF

j_gene: TRBJ2-5
v_gene: TRBV9
abundance: NA
CDR3aa: CASSVGSGPRETQYF

j_gene: TRBJ2-7
v_gene: TRBV4-3
abundance: few
CDR3aa: CASSLFTGTSANEQYF

j_gene: TRBJ2-4
v_gene: TRBV5-1
abundance: NA
CDR3aa: CASSLLYGNIQYF

j_gene: TRBJ2-2
v_gene: TRBV7-9
abundance: few
CDR3aa: CASRSHEVAGTGELFF

j_gene: TRBJ2-5
v_gene: TRBV7-7
abundance: NA
CDR3aa: CASSVLGGEETQYF

j_gene: TRBJ2-7
v_gene: TRBV14
abundance: few
CDR3aa: CASSLRTGTGAYEQYF

j_gene: TRBJ1-1
v_gene: TRBV6-2/TRBV6-3
abundance: NA
CDR3aa: CASSYHPRNTEAFF

j_gene: TRBJ2-7
v_gene: TRBV7-9
abundance: many
CDR3aa: CASSLDTRNYEQYF

j_gene: TRBJ1-5
v_gene: TRBV4-1
abundance: few
CDR3aa: CASSRTGVGNQPQHF

j_gene: TRBJ2-7
v_gene: TRBV7-9
abundance: many
CDR3aa: CASSLGGVSYEQYF

j_gene: TRBJ2-1
v_gene: TRBV5-1
abundance: few
CDR3aa: CASSLVSGGRNEQFF

j_gene: TRBJ2-3
v_gene: TRBV5-1
abundance: many
CDR3aa: CASSLQPADTQYF

j_gene: TRBJ2-2
v_gene: TRBV6-5
abundance: few
CDR3aa: CASSYYDGNTGELFF

j_gene: TRBJ1-3
v_gene: TRBV29-1
abundance: few
CDR3aa: CSAQDREAIYF

j_gene: TRBJ2-2
v_gene: TRBV7-7
abundance: few
CDR3aa: CASSFGSGVITGELFF

j_gene: TRBJ2-5
v_gene: TRBV20-1
abundance: NA
CDR3aa: CSAQIRAFIQETQYF

j_gene: TRBJ2-7
v_gene: TRBV13
abundance: few
CDR3aa: CASSGGGYEQYF

j_gene: TRBJ2-3
v_gene: TRBV10-3
abundance: many
CDR3aa: CAISFSSTDTQYF

j_gene: TRBJ2-1
v_gene: TRBV7-9
abundance: NA
CDR3aa: CARDGGTANEQFF

j_gene: TRBJ2-1
v_gene: TRBV4-1
abundance: many
CDR3aa: CASSQGSARIDNEQFF

j_gene: TRBJ1-5
v_gene: TRBV12-3/TRBV12-4
abundance: many
CDR3aa: CASSLEEGAVNQPQHF

j_gene: TRBJ2-3
v_gene: TRBV4-1
abundance: few
CDR3aa: CASSHPTAEGSTDTQYF

j_gene: TRBJ2-7
v_gene: TRBV5-6
abundance: NA
CDR3aa: CASSLGQVTSYEQYF

j_gene: TRBJ2-7
v_gene: TRBV18
abundance: NA
CDR3aa: CASSPGGLYEQYF

j_gene: TRBJ2-2
v_gene: TRBV9
abundance: NA
CDR3aa: CASSFSSRGELFF

j_gene: TRBJ2-7
v_gene: TRBV28
abundance: NA
CDR3aa: CASSRANRSPYEQYF

j_gene: TRBJ2-1
v_gene: TRBV11-3
abundance: NA
CDR3aa: CASASSSYNEQFF

j_gene: TRBJ2-7
v_gene: TRBV6-5
abundance: few
CDR3aa: CASSYQGLAGVRSYEQYF

j_gene: TRBJ2-7
v_gene: TRBV7-2
abundance: few
CDR3aa: CASSLRSSGTYEQYF